This is a list of T cell receptor beta chains from one sample in a study of T-cell reconstitution after alpha-beta-depleted transplantation in children. TCRdb reanalysed the PCR reads using MiXCR and keeps one entry per CDR3 protein. The table lists 200,000 to 300,000 distinct CDR3 sequences, about 26% of them singletons. Sequencing was performed on PBMCs, taken before TCRalphabeta/CD19-depleted stem cell transplant. The receptors here all came from a girl aged 2-10 years with Fanconi anemia, due to receive a stem cell transplant. Each CDR3 is given with its conserved first and last residue. D genes are given only for firm matches. Clone size is given for some rows only: seen once, a few or many times, or a class if the clone is expanded.

j_gene,v_gene,abundance,d_gene,CDR3aa,CDR3nt
TRBJ2-2,TRBV5-5,few,NA,CASSFGDSLSTGELFF,TGTGCCAGCAGCTTCGGAGACAGTCTTTCCACCGGGGAGCTGTTTTTT
TRBJ1-1,TRBV30,NA,NA,CAWSVKVGEAFF,TGTGCCTGGAGTGTGAAGGTCGGTGAAGCTTTCTTT
TRBJ1-1,TRBV14,NA,NA,CASSQALNTEAFF,TGTGCCAGCAGCCAAGCCCTGAACACTGAAGCTTTCTTT
TRBJ2-1,TRBV29-1,many,TRBD2,CSAFLAGNEQFF,TGCAGCGCTTTCCTAGCGGGAAATGAGCAGTTCTTC
TRBJ2-1,TRBV12-3/TRBV12-4,many,NA,CASSLVAKTRIIDNEQFF,TGTGCCAGCAGTTTAGTCGCCAAGACTAGAATAATCGACAATGAGCAGTTCTTC
TRBJ2-3,TRBV11-2,NA,NA,CASSARSGRGTDTQYF,TGTGCCAGCAGCGCCCGCAGCGGCCGTGGCACAGATACGCAGTATTTT
TRBJ2-3,TRBV29-1,many,TRBD1,CSVGGQGTDTQYF,TGCAGCGTTGGGGGACAGGGAACAGATACGCAGTATTTT
TRBJ2-7,TRBV5-1,NA,TRBD2,CASGPSGGREQYF,TGCGCCAGCGGTCCCAGCGGGGGACGCGAGCAGTACTTC
TRBJ2-3,TRBV2,NA,NA,CASSEIGTFRGTQYF,TGTGCCAGCAGTGAGATTGGGACCTTTCGTGGGACGCAGTATTTT
TRBJ2-1,TRBV20-1,NA,TRBD2,CSAPRLAGAGYNEQFF,TGCAGTGCCCCGAGACTAGCGGGAGCGGGATACAATGAGCAGTTCTTC
TRBJ2-1,TRBV25-1,NA,NA,CASSEISSYNEQFF,TGTGCCAGCAGTGAGATCAGCTCCTACAATGAGCAGTTCTTC
TRBJ2-7,TRBV20-1,many,TRBD2,CSARTSGPYEQYF,TGCAGTGCTAGAACTAGCGGTCCGTACGAGCAGTACTTC
TRBJ1-1,TRBV12-3/TRBV12-4,many,TRBD1,CASSLTGGAYTEAFF,TGTGCCAGCAGTCTCACAGGGGGCGCGTACACTGAAGCTTTCTTT
TRBJ1-5,TRBV11-2,few,NA,CASSLRPGNNQPQHF,TGTGCCAGCAGCTTACGGCCAGGGAACAATCAGCCCCAGCATTTT
TRBJ2-5,TRBV11-2,many,TRBD1,CASSFTGEWTQYF,TGTGCCAGCAGCTTTACAGGGGAGTGGACCCAGTACTTC
TRBJ1-2,TRBV7-6,NA,NA,CASSLEPSEYGYTF,TGTGCCAGCAGCCTAGAGCCCTCAGAGTATGGCTACACCTTC
TRBJ1-2,TRBV7-8,many,NA,CASSLYGGDNYGYTF,TGTGCCAGCAGCTTATATGGGGGCGATAACTATGGCTACACCTTC
TRBJ2-1,TRBV7-2,many,NA,CASRKSNEQFF,TGTGCCAGCAGAAAATCGAATGAGCAGTTCTTC
TRBJ2-7,TRBV20-1,NA,NA,CSASRGAYYEQYF,TGCAGTGCTAGCCGAGGAGCCTACTACGAGCAGTACTTC
TRBJ2-7,TRBV10-3,NA,NA,CAISERHGRRDEQYF,TGTGCCATCAGTGAGAGACATGGACGAAGAGACGAGCAGTACTTC
TRBJ1-5,TRBV6-1,NA,NA,CASSPEGHSNQPQHF,TGTGCCAGCAGTCCGGAGGGACATAGCAATCAGCCCCAGCATTTT
TRBJ1-2,TRBV12-3/TRBV12-4,many,NA,CATTPGAFDGYTF,TGTGCCACTACACCGGGAGCTTTCGATGGCTACACCTTC
TRBJ2-7,TRBV10-3,many,TRBD1,CAISRQGNYEQYF,TGTGCCATCAGCAGACAGGGAAACTACGAGCAGTACTTC
TRBJ2-3,TRBV10-3,many,TRBD2,CAIRVAGGRDTQYF,TGTGCCATCAGGGTAGCGGGGGGGCGAGATACGCAGTATTTT
TRBJ1-1,TRBV29-1,many,NA,CSGKRGTEAFF,TGCAGCGGAAAGAGGGGCACTGAAGCTTTCTTT
TRBJ2-3,TRBV12-3/TRBV12-4,many,TRBD2,CASSLTSPSTDTQYF,TGTGCCAGCAGTTTGACTAGCCCGAGCACAGATACGCAGTATTTT
TRBJ1-1,TRBV20-1,many,NA,CSARDLRGSNTEAFF,TGCAGTGCTAGAGATCTCCGAGGGTCGAACACTGAAGCTTTCTTT
TRBJ2-7,TRBV6-1,few,NA,CASKPGTYAYEQYF,TGTGCCAGCAAGCCCGGGACCTATGCCTACGAGCAGTACTTC
TRBJ2-3,TRBV2,NA,NA,CASSDGLVLKAPTDTQYF,TGTGCCAGCAGTGATGGGCTAGTCTTGAAGGCGCCCACAGATACGCAGTATTTT
TRBJ2-7,TRBV10-3,NA,NA,CAISATQPFYEQYF,TGTGCCATCAGTGCTACCCAGCCCTTCTACGAGCAGTACTTC
TRBJ2-1,TRBV3-1,NA,TRBD2,CASSHEGLVSNEQFF,TGTGCCAGCAGCCACGAGGGACTAGTTAGCAATGAGCAGTTCTTC
TRBJ2-5,TRBV7-2,few,NA,CASSPSGLQETQYF,TGTGCCAGCAGCCCATCGGGGCTTCAGGAGACCCAGTACTTC
TRBJ2-7,TRBV28,NA,TRBD2,CASTLAGWVYEQYF,TGTGCCAGCACCTTAGCGGGTTGGGTCTACGAGCAGTACTTC
TRBJ2-1,TRBV25-1,many,TRBD2,CARIAGANYEQFF,TGTGCCAGAATAGCGGGGGCGAATTATGAGCAGTTCTTC
TRBJ2-1,TRBV29-1,many,TRBD1,CSVRWTGSQVYNEQFF,TGCAGCGTTCGATGGACAGGGTCGCAAGTCTACAATGAGCAGTTCTTC
TRBJ2-7,TRBV4-2,NA,TRBD2,CASSQEGRLAEDQYF,TGTGCCAGCAGCCAAGAAGGTAGACTAGCCGAGGACCAGTACTTC
TRBJ2-3,TRBV12-3/TRBV12-4,NA,TRBD2,CASSLPGLAGVEDTQYF,TGTGCCAGCAGTTTACCGGGACTAGCGGGAGTTGAAGATACGCAGTATTTT
TRBJ2-2,TRBV29-1,many,NA,CSVINTGELFF,TGCAGCGTCATAAACACCGGGGAGCTGTTTTTT
TRBJ2-7,TRBV20-1,many,NA,CSASSSRASYEQYF,TGCAGTGCTAGTTCGAGCAGGGCCTCCTACGAGCAGTACTTC
TRBJ2-3,TRBV9,many,NA,CASSGGGFDTDTQYF,TGTGCCAGCAGCGGGGGAGGCTTCGACACAGATACGCAGTATTTT
TRBJ2-1,TRBV5-6,few,TRBD1,CASRETGSIEQFF,TGTGCCAGCAGAGAGACAGGGAGTATTGAGCAGTTCTTC
TRBJ2-1,TRBV4-1,NA,NA,CASSQDPGGSGEQFF,TGCGCCAGCAGCCAAGATCCAGGTGGATCAGGTGAGCAGTTCTTC
TRBJ2-1,TRBV5-1,many,TRBD2,CASSLGLAGSYNEQFF,TGCGCCAGCAGCTTGGGGCTAGCGGGTTCCTACAATGAGCAGTTCTTC
TRBJ1-1,TRBV20-1,NA,NA,CSASRTDYWTFPEAFF,TGCAGTGCTTCCAGGACGGACTATTGGACTTTCCCTGAAGCTTTCTTT
TRBJ1-1,TRBV28,many,TRBD1,CASSLGQGNTEAFF,TGTGCCAGCAGTCTGGGACAGGGGAACACTGAAGCTTTCTTT
TRBJ2-5,TRBV12-3/TRBV12-4,NA,NA,CASSLSLPVGGQETQYF,TGTGCCAGCAGTTTATCCTTGCCCGTCGGGGGCCAAGAGACCCAGTACTTC
TRBJ1-1,TRBV5-1,NA,NA,CASSFEGMNTEAFF,TGCGCCAGCAGCTTCGAGGGCATGAACACTGAAGCTTTCTTT
TRBJ2-5,TRBV28,few,NA,CASSPLGLQETQYF,TGTGCCAGCAGCCCCCTCGGACTCCAAGAGACCCAGTACTTC
TRBJ2-3,TRBV7-3,many,NA,CASSLRDPHTDTQYF,TGTGCCAGCAGCTTAAGGGACCCACACACAGATACGCAGTATTTT
TRBJ2-5,TRBV29-1,many,NA,CSALGQTQETQYF,TGCAGCGCTTTAGGACAGACCCAAGAGACCCAGTACTTC
TRBJ2-5,TRBV5-6,NA,NA,CASSQTNPLTQYF,TGTGCCAGCAGCCAGACTAACCCCCTGACCCAGTACTTC
TRBJ2-7,TRBV27,many,TRBD2,CASSTRTSGFDEQYF,TGTGCCAGCAGTACCCGGACTAGCGGGTTCGACGAGCAGTACTTC
TRBJ1-2,TRBV18,NA,TRBD1,CASSPQGGGYTF,TGTGCCAGCTCACCCCAAGGGGGCGGTTACACCTTC
TRBJ2-3,TRBV7-9,many,TRBD1,CASSHRTGWGTDTQYF,TGTGCCAGCAGCCACCGGACAGGGTGGGGCACAGATACGCAGTATTTT
TRBJ2-2,TRBV29-1,few,TRBD1,CSVGSPIGGDTGELFF,TGCAGCGTTGGTTCCCCGATAGGGGGCGACACCGGGGAGCTGTTTTTT
TRBJ2-1,TRBV7-9,NA,NA,CASSLAGGGPNNEQFF,TGTGCCAGCAGCTTAGCTGGGGGCGGACCAAACAATGAGCAGTTCTTC
TRBJ2-7,TRBV4-2,NA,TRBD2,CASSQEGLAGYSYEQYF,TGTGCCAGCAGCCAAGAAGGGCTAGCGGGATATTCCTACGAGCAGTACTTC